Listed here are 23 T cell receptor beta chains from one sample, sequenced in a study of T-cell reconstitution after alpha-beta-depleted transplantation in children. Preparation of the TCRbeta library was carried out with unique molecular identifiers. MiXCR, applied by TCRdb to the PCR reads, yields one record per CDR3 protein. The sample holds around 450,000 distinct CDR3 sequences, 15% to 20% seen once. Sequencing used PBMCs, mostly from graft donor cells, obtained 360 days after TCRalphabeta/CD19-depleted stem cell transplant. All receptors derive from a boy under three years old who had a stem cell transplant for Wiskott-Aldrich syndrome, so the T cells may come from the graft donor.

This clonotype was picked up many times. V and J are TRBV19 and TRBJ2-1; D is perhaps TRBD2 (6 bases). The CDR3 spans 17 residues. V was pared by 0 bases and J by 4 bases, with 16 bases between. The germline V gene has CDR1 LNHDA and CDR2 SQIVND (reference sequence). The CDR3 DNA reads TGTGCCAGTAGTATAGAGGGGGATGGTAGCGGATACAATGAGCAGTTCTTC. This codes for CASSIEGDGSGYNEQFF.

The V gene is TRBV18, the J gene TRBJ2-4, with unresolved D. This CDR3 is 12 amino acids long. Between the trimmed V and J ends, which lost 2 bases and 8 bases, there was a span of 7 bases. Looked up from germline, CDR1 is KGHSH and CDR2 is LQKENI. The CDR3 DNA sequence: TGTGCCAGCTCACCAGGAGTTCACATTCAGTACTTC. Its translation: CASSPGVHIQYF.

V gene TRBV7-2 combines with J gene TRBJ2-3; D is uncertain. The CDR3 is made up of 16 amino acids. V was cut by 2 bases and J by 3 bases, with 15 bases left in between. The germline V gene encodes CDR1 SGHTA and CDR2 FQGNSA. CDR3: CASSLPIPVRTDTQYF. In DNA, the CDR3 is TGTGCCAGCAGCTTACCCATTCCAGTCAGGACAGATACGCAGTATTTT.

This clonotype was counted a few times. The genes are TRBV28 and TRBJ2-7; D is possibly TRBD1 (6 bases). Trimming shortened V by 2 bases and J by 4 bases, and 12 bases separated the two germline ends. Germline V CDR1 and CDR2: MDHEN, SYDVKM. The CDR3 is 14 amino acids. In nucleotides, the CDR3 is TGTGCCAGCAGTTTACTGCAGGGGATATACGAGCAGTACTTC. Its translation is CASSLLQGIYEQYF.

The CDR3 DNA reads TGCGCCAGCAGCCAGGGACAGATCCCCCAAGAGACCCAGTACTTC. It yields the protein CASSQGQIPQETQYF. The chain joins TRBV4-3 to TRBJ2-5; 7 nucleotides line up with TRBD1. Trimming took 3 bases from V and 1 from J; bases not matched to a gene: 5. Germline V lookup: CDR1 LGHNA, CDR2 YSLEER. The CDR3 length is 15 residues.

The chain couples TRBV7-9 to TRBJ2-4; TRBD1 or TRBD2 may be the D gene (5 bases each). V lost 5 bases and J 1 base, leaving 15 bases between the germline ends. The CDR3 runs to 16 residues. Germline CDR1 is SEHNR and CDR2 is FQNEAQ (reference sequence). The CDR3 spells CASSHGDLCAKNIQYF. The CDR3 DNA reads as TGTGCCAGCAGCCACGGGGACCTCTGCGCCAAAAACATTCAGTACTTC. Full variable domain (rest looked up from reference TRBV7-9 and TRBJ2-4): DTGVSQNPRHKITKRGQNVTFRCDPISEHNRLYWYRQTLGQGPEFLTYFQNEAQLEKSRLLSDRFSAERPKGSFSTLEIQRTEQGDSAMYLCASSHGDLCAKNIQYFGAGTRLSVL.

This clonotype showed up many times. CDR3 residues: CSVGGRGAYEQYF. DNA of the CDR3: TGCAGCGTTGGAGGGAGGGGGGCCTACGAGCAGTACTTC. This chain connects TRBV29-1 to TRBJ2-7, with D possibly TRBD2 on 7 matching bases. In germline, CDR1 is SQVTM, CDR2 ANQGSEA. This CDR3 is built from 13 residues. V was pared by 4 bases and J by 2 bases, with 12 bases between.

V usage is TRBV12-3 or TRBV12-4 and J usage is TRBJ1-1, with D tentatively TRBD1 (6 bases). The CDR3 has 15 residues. Trimming cost V 6 bases and J 5 bases, with 19 bases left between them. The CDR3 protein is CASSWGRGRQTEAFF. The CDR3 DNA reads as TGTGCCAGCAGCTGGGGGCGGGGGCGGCAAACTGAAGCTTTCTTT.

The chain recombines TRBV10-3 with TRBJ1-5, with 8 bases fitting TRBD1. The J segment lost 3 bases and the V segment lost 2 bases, leaving 6 bases of the junction unmatched. Germline loops: CDR1 ENHRY, CDR2 SYGVKD. The CDR3 loop spans 16 amino acids. The CDR3 is CAISEGPQGANQPQHF. As DNA, the CDR3 is TGTGCCATCAGTGAGGGACCCCAGGGGGCCAATCAGCCCCAGCATTTT.

In this sample, this clonotype turned up a few times. The chain uses TRBV20-1 and TRBJ2-7, with 8 bases aligning to TRBD1. Germline V gene sequence: CDR1 DFQATT, CDR2 SNEGSKA (reference sequence). V was pared by 6 bases and J by 3 bases, with 7 bases of the junction left unmatched. This CDR3 has 13 amino acids. CDR3 coding DNA: TGCAGTGCGTCCGGGACAGGACGCTACGAGCAGTACTTC. Its translation is CSASGTGRYEQYF.

This clonotype has only a few counts. The V and J genes are TRBV12-3 or TRBV12-4 and TRBJ2-3; no definite D call. The CDR3 runs 15 residues. The V end lost 3 bases, the J end lost 0 bases, and 10 bases lay between the germline ends. For the CDR3, the DNA is TGTGCCAGCAGTTTTGCAGGAACTAGCACAGATACGCAGTATTTT. The encoded protein is CASSFAGTSTDTQYF.

The table lists this clonotype with many counts. The V and J genes are TRBV20-1 and TRBJ2-1, with 10 bases aligning to TRBD2. The V gene's germline CDR1 is DFQATT and CDR2 SNEGSKA (reference sequence). With V trimmed by 0 bases and J by 1 base, 12 bases remained unmatched. The CDR3 contains 19 residues. CDR3: CSARDWASGSPGSYNEQFF. As DNA, the CDR3 is TGCAGTGCTAGAGATTGGGCTAGCGGGAGCCCCGGGTCCTACAATGAGCAGTTCTTC.

This clonotype is a singleton in its sample. The V gene is TRBV6-5, the J gene TRBJ2-5, with D perhaps matching TRBD2 (5 bases). Germline CDR1 reads MNHEY; CDR2 reads SVGAGI. CDR3 length: 14 residues. V dropped 0 bases and J dropped 5 bases, with 10 bases sitting between them. The CDR3 region has the DNA TGTGCCAGCAGTTACTCGCGGGCGATGGAGACCCAGTACTTC. It specifies CASSYSRAMETQYF.

The chain recombines TRBV4-2 with TRBJ2-1; maybe TRBD1 (6 bases). CDR1 LGHNA and CDR2 YNFKEQ come from the germline V gene. V lost 0 bases and J 6 bases, leaving 15 bases between the germline ends. This CDR3 comprises 16 residues. CDR3 sequence (DNA): TGTGCCAGCAGCCAAGATCCCGGACAGATACTCAATGAGCAGTTCTTC. Protein sequence: CASSQDPGQILNEQFF.

As DNA, the CDR3 is TGTGCCAGCAGCTTAGAGGGGGGAGGGAGAGCTTTCTTT. Its protein product is CASSLEGGGRAFF. This chain uses TRBV7-6 with TRBJ1-1; D might be TRBD1 (6 bases). This CDR3 spans 13 amino acids. Germline V gene sequence: CDR1 SGHVS, CDR2 FNYEAQ. V gave up 1 base and J gave up 10 bases, with 13 bases separating them.

The chain couples TRBV20-1 to TRBJ2-7; D unresolved. The germline CDR1 and CDR2 sequences are DFQATT and SNEGSKA (reference sequence). Between the trimmed V and J ends, which lost 3 bases and 5 bases, there was a span of 11 bases. The CDR3 is 12 amino acids. The CDR3 here is CSASDIFNEQYF. DNA for the CDR3: TGCAGTGCTAGTGATATCTTCAACGAGCAGTACTTC.

The rearrangement uses TRBV27 and TRBJ2-5, with 9 bases identical to TRBD2. V gave up 11 bases and J gave up 4 bases; unmatched junction bases: 11. Germline V lookup: CDR1 MNHEY, CDR2 SMNVEV (reference sequence). This CDR3 has 14 amino acids. Here the CDR3 reads CAAPATSGGETQYF. CDR3 DNA sequence: TGTGCCGCACCCGCGACTAGCGGAGGAGAGACCCAGTACTTC.

V gene TRBV12-3 or TRBV12-4 combines with J gene TRBJ2-7, with TRBD2 matching 14 bases. J lost 2 bases, V lost 6 bases, and 12 bases had no gene match. There are 18 residues in the CDR3. The DNA for the CDR3 is TGTGCCAGCAGCCCTGGACTAGCGGGAGGCCGTTATCCCTACGAGCAGTACTTC. It specifies CASSPGLAGGRYPYEQYF.

This clonotype was counted only a few times. This sequence joins TRBV15 and TRBJ2-2; no clear D. Germline CDR1 is LNHNV and CDR2 is YYDKDF (reference sequence). Between the trimmed V and J ends, which lost 1 base and 0 bases, there was a span of 15 bases. The CDR3 has 18 amino acids. The CDR3 nucleotides read TGTGCCACCAGCAGAGTCCGGGTAGGAAGCGCGAACACCGGGGAGCTGTTTTTT. Protein product: CATSRVRVGSANTGELFF.

The CDR3 nucleotides are TGTGCCAGCAGGGCAGGGTGGGATATCGAAAAACTGTTTTTT. It specifies CASRAGWDIEKLFF. The chain recombines TRBV6-5 with TRBJ1-4; D perhaps matches TRBD1 (5 bases). Germline CDR1 is MNHEY and CDR2 is SVGAGI. V shed 6 bases and J shed 8 bases, with 16 bases lying between them. This CDR3 has 14 amino acids.

This clonotype has a handful of counts. CDR3 sequence reads: CASSLDGTNLYEQYF. The CDR3 DNA sequence: TGTGCCAGCAGCTTAGACGGGACTAACTTATACGAGCAGTACTTC. V usage is TRBV7-8 and J usage is TRBJ2-7; 7 bases align to TRBD2. The J segment lost 4 bases and the V segment lost 1 base, leaving 7 bases of the junction unmatched. Germline V gene data show CDR1 as SGHVS and CDR2 as FQNEAQ. The CDR3 totals 15 residues. Looking up the rest from reference TRBV7-8 and TRBJ2-7 gives the full variable domain: GAGVSQSPRYKVAKRGQDVALRCDPISGHVSLFWYQQALGQGPEFLTYFQNEAQLDKSGLPSDRFFAERPEGSVSTLKIQRTQQEDSAVYLCASSLDGTNLYEQYFGPGTRLTVT.

The chain is built from TRBV4-3 and TRBJ2-5, with a weak D call TRBD1 (6 bases). The CDR3 totals 15 residues. Germline V lookup: CDR1 LGHNA, CDR2 YSLEER. V lost 5 bases to trimming and J lost 5 bases, with 18 bases between them. CDR3 DNA: TGCGCCAGCAGCGAAGGGGGTTCGTGGGGGGAGACCCAGTACTTC. As protein: CASSEGGSWGETQYF.

The chain is built from TRBV5-1 and TRBJ2-3, with 8 bases matching TRBD1. The CDR3 has 16 amino acids. CDR1 SGHRS and CDR2 YFSETQ come from the germline V gene. The V gene end was trimmed by 0 bases and the J gene end by 0 bases; junction bases not matched to a gene: 3. The CDR3 spells CASSLARDRSTDTQYF. The CDR3 DNA sequence: TGCGCCAGCAGCTTGGCCAGGGACAGGAGCACAGATACGCAGTATTTT. Combining the CDR3 with reference TRBV5-1 and TRBJ2-3 gives the whole variable domain KAGVTQTPRYLIKTRGQQVTLSCSPISGHRSVSWYQQTPGQGLQFLFEYFSETQRNKGNFPGRFSGRQFSNSRSEMNVSTLELGDSALYLCASSLARDRSTDTQYFGPGTRLTVL.